The T cell receptor (beta chain) under discussion was sequenced for a study of control samples from healthy donors and cancer patients. Generated by immunoSEQ multiplex PCR, the TCRdb table keeps only in-frame clones and is missing some. The sample yields about 130,000 clones, around 92% seen once. The CDR3 loop spans 14 amino acids. Germline lookup yields CDR1 MGHDK and CDR2 SYGVNS. V shed 7 bases and J shed 6 bases, with 17 bases lying between them. This TCR derives from a woman between 50 and 59 years old in good health. V is TRBV25-1 and J is TRBJ2-3, with D tentatively TRBD1 (6 bases). Sequencing was done on a sample of blood. CDR3: CASTRTTGPDTQYF. CDR3 nucleotides: TGTGCCAGCACGAGGACGACAGGTCCCGATACGCAGTATTTT.